Listed below are T cell receptor beta chains from one sample, sequenced in a study of blood T cell repertoires in COVID-19. The protocol was immunoSEQ multiplex PCR, while the TCRdb copy is restricted to in-frame clones and leaves out a portion. There are 450,000 to 500,000 clones in the sample; 75% to 90% occur only once, and approximately 2.9% lies in the top ten. The sequenced material came from peripheral blood. All receptors derive from a human donor in a cohort sampled during active COVID-19. Each CDR3 is given with its conserved first and last residue. D genes are given only for firm matches. Some rows have no size entry. The others give once, few or many, or a class for an expanded clone.

TRBJ2-1 | TRBD2 | NA | TRBV19 | CASGSSGTSGRVYSDEQFF | TGTGCCAGTGGATCATCCGGGACTAGCGGGAGAGTATACTCGGATGAGCAGTTCTTC
TRBJ2-7 | NA | NA | TRBV4-2 | CASSPGSAFRYEQYF | TGTGCCAGCAGCCCCGGAAGCGCGTTTCGGTACGAGCAGTACTTC
TRBJ2-7 | TRBD2 | NA | TRBV5-1 | CASSLESGAGGSYEQYF | TGCGCCAGCAGCTTGGAGTCTGGGGCGGGAGGGTCCTACGAGCAGTACTTC
TRBJ2-7 | NA | once | TRBV30 | CAWTLAGEQYF | TGTGCCTGGACGCTCGCGGGCGAGCAGTACTTC
TRBJ1-1 | TRBD1 | NA | TRBV9 | CASSSLQQGVRTEAFF | TGTGCCAGCAGCTCACTCCAACAGGGGGTTCGGACTGAAGCTTTCTTT
TRBJ2-2 | NA | NA | TRBV19 | CASSPSENPLTGELFF | TGTGCCAGTAGTCCCAGCGAGAATCCGCTCACCGGGGAGCTGTTTTTT
TRBJ2-7 | TRBD2 | NA | TRBV7-2 | CASSLLAGGPYEQYF | TGTGCCAGCAGTCTTCTAGCGGGAGGCCCCTACGAGCAGTACTTC
TRBJ1-2 | TRBD1 | NA | TRBV27 | CASRTGDYGYTF | TGTGCCAGCAGAACAGGGGACTATGGCTACACCTTC
TRBJ1-2 | TRBD1 | NA | TRBV19 | CASTDDRVRGYTF | TGTGCCAGTACCGACGACAGGGTTCGTGGCTACACCTTC
TRBJ1-2 | NA | NA | TRBV29-1 | CSVKPLSTGLYGYTF | TGCAGCGTTAAACCATTGTCGACAGGTCTCTATGGCTACACCTTC
TRBJ2-7 | TRBD1 | NA | TRBV5-6 | CASSYRGIRAYEQYF | TGTGCCAGCAGTTACAGGGGGATCAGAGCCTACGAGCAGTACTTC
TRBJ1-1 | NA | once | TRBV19 | CASSIQGPNTEAFF | TGTGCCAGTAGTATACAGGGTCCGAACACTGAAGCTTTCTTT
TRBJ1-4 | NA | few | TRBV19 | CASSIDGGDNEKLFF | TGTGCCAGTAGTATAGACGGGGGGGATAATGAAAAACTGTTTTTT
TRBJ1-1 | TRBD1 | once | TRBV5-1 | CASRGQGGTEAFF | TGCGCCAGCAGAGGACAGGGAGGGACTGAAGCTTTCTTT
TRBJ2-3 | TRBD2 | NA | TRBV2 | CASRREPDTQYF | TGTGCCAGCAGGCGGGAGCCAGATACGCAGTATTTT
TRBJ2-5 | TRBD2 | NA | TRBV27 | CASSVTSRGWQTQYF | TGTGCCAGCAGCGTGACTAGCCGCGGTTGGCAGACCCAGTACTTC
TRBJ2-1 | TRBD1 | NA | TRBV27 | CASSRRQGGAYNEQFF | TGTGCCAGCAGCCGACGACAGGGTGGCGCCTACAATGAGCAGTTCTTC
TRBJ2-3 | TRBD2 | NA | TRBV24-1 | CATSDFRREGRTDTQYF | TGTGCCACCAGTGATTTTAGGAGGGAGGGCCGGACAGATACGCAGTATTTT
TRBJ1-4 | NA | NA | TRBV24-1 | CATSDPRVVGKLFF | TGTGCCACCAGTGATCCCCGGGTGGTTGGGAAACTGTTTTTT
TRBJ1-3 | TRBD1 | few | TRBV28 | CASSLNSGGRDTIYF | TGTGCCAGCAGTTTAAACTCAGGGGGCAGGGACACCATATATTTT
TRBJ1-5 | NA | NA | TRBV19 | CASSTLQELGNQPQHF | TGTGCCAGTAGTACCTTACAGGAGTTGGGCAATCAGCCCCAGCATTTT
TRBJ2-2 | NA | NA | TRBV19 | CASSIRGYGELFF | TGTGCCAGTAGTATTCGGGGGTACGGGGAGCTGTTTTTT
TRBJ2-3 | NA | NA | TRBV9 | CASSQSSDTQYF | TGTGCCAGCAGCCAGTCGTCAGATACGCAGTATTTT
TRBJ2-3 | TRBD2 | NA | TRBV5-1 | CASSLREATDTQYF | TGCGCCAGCAGCTTGCGGGAGGCCACAGATACGCAGTATTTT
TRBJ2-3 | TRBD2 | NA | TRBV24-1 | CATSKGQGLADTQYF | TGTGCCACCAGTAAGGGCCAGGGACTAGCAGATACGCAGTATTTT
TRBJ1-3 | NA | NA | TRBV16 | CASSRWATGIPSGNTIYF | TGTGCCAGCAGCCGATGGGCTACAGGCATTCCCTCTGGAAACACCATATATTTT
TRBJ2-2 | NA | NA | TRBV24-1 | CATSLATGELFF | TGTGCCACCAGTCTGGCAACCGGGGAGCTGTTTTTT
TRBJ2-2 | TRBD1 | NA | TRBV14 | CASSPWSGTATGELFF | TGTGCCAGCAGCCCTTGGTCCGGGACAGCCACCGGGGAGCTGTTTTTT
TRBJ2-5 | NA | NA | TRBV30 | CAWSAVQETQYF | TGTGCCTGGAGTGCGGTTCAAGAGACCCAGTACTTC
TRBJ1-2 | NA | NA | TRBV7-9 | CASQDQVYGYTF | TGTGCCAGCCAAGATCAGGTATATGGCTACACCTTC
TRBJ2-5 | TRBD2 | few | TRBV6-6 | CASSYAGDGETQYF | TGTGCCAGCAGTTACGCGGGAGACGGAGAGACCCAGTACTTC
TRBJ2-1 | NA | NA | TRBV5-4 | CASSLGGRVHNEQFF | TGTGCCAGCAGCTTGGGAGGCAGGGTCCACAATGAGCAGTTCTTC
TRBJ2-6 | TRBD2 | NA | TRBV9 | CASSAQAGGGFGANVLTF | TGTGCCAGCAGCGCCCAAGCGGGAGGGGGTTTTGGGGCCAACGTCCTGACTTTC
TRBJ1-5 | NA | NA | TRBV19 | CASSIQGSNQPQHF | TGTGCCAGTAGTATACAGGGTAGCAATCAGCCCCAGCATTTT
TRBJ1-5 | NA | NA | TRBV30 | CAWSTLLGSQPQHF | TGTGCCTGGAGTACGTTGCTCGGGAGTCAGCCCCAGCATTTT
TRBJ1-6 | TRBD1 | NA | TRBV5-4 | CASSLRQGSSYNSPLHF | TGTGCCAGCAGCTTGAGACAGGGAAGCTCCTATAATTCACCCCTCCACTTT
TRBJ1-1 | TRBD1 | NA | TRBV5-6 | CASRPPGTGSGEAFF | TGTGCCAGCAGGCCCCCGGGGACAGGGTCCGGTGAAGCTTTCTTT
TRBJ1-2 | TRBD1 | NA | TRBV30 | CAWSTGGNYGYTF | TGTGCCTGGAGTACAGGGGGGAACTATGGCTACACCTTC
TRBJ2-7 | TRBD1 | once | TRBV6-5 | CASSDSGTGIYEQYF | TGTGCCAGCAGTGACTCCGGGACAGGGATCTACGAGCAGTACTTC
TRBJ2-1 | NA | once | TRBV19 | CASSIPGDGGNEQFF | TGTGCCAGTAGTATTCCGGGGGATGGAGGCAATGAGCAGTTCTTC
TRBJ1-1 | NA | NA | TRBV30 | CAWSNPRVGRGTEAFF | TGTGCCTGGAGTAATCCTCGGGTGGGCAGGGGCACTGAAGCTTTCTTT
TRBJ2-1 | NA | NA | TRBV19 | CASRSGESSYNEQFF | TGTGCCAGTAGATCCGGGGAAAGCTCCTACAATGAGCAGTTCTTC
TRBJ1-2 | TRBD1 | NA | TRBV6-2/TRBV6-3 | CASSSTGQGTNYGYTF | TGTGCCAGCAGTTCGACCGGACAGGGAACTAACTATGGCTACACCTTC
TRBJ2-3 | NA | once | TRBV7-2 | CASSPRRRDTDTQYF | TGTGCCAGCAGCCCCAGGCGGAGGGACACAGATACGCAGTATTTT
TRBJ2-1 | TRBD1 | NA | TRBV7-8 | CASTPIQGVHNEQFF | TGTGCCAGCACCCCTATTCAGGGGGTCCATAATGAGCAGTTCTTC
TRBJ2-3 | TRBD2 | few | TRBV11-3 | CASSSRTSGRTDTQYF | TGTGCCAGCAGCTCAAGGACTAGCGGGAGAACAGATACGCAGTATTTT
TRBJ2-2 | NA | NA | TRBV2 | CASRILRGTGELFF | TGTGCCAGCAGGATCCTCCGGGGAACCGGGGAGCTGTTTTTT
TRBJ1-4 | NA | NA | TRBV18 | CASSPQVGETNEKLFF | TGTGCCAGCTCACCACAGGTCGGGGAGACTAATGAAAAACTGTTTTTT
TRBJ2-1 | TRBD2 | NA | TRBV15 | CATSPRLAGGGEQFF | TGTGCCACCAGCCCCAGACTAGCGGGGGGCGGTGAGCAGTTCTTC
TRBJ2-7 | TRBD1 | few | TRBV7-9 | CASTRQGALYF | TGTGCCAGCACGAGACAGGGGGCGTTGTACTTC